This T cell receptor (beta chain) was sequenced for a study of human T cells and chemical hapten exposure. The wider study: Sensitization used 2% DPC on around 2 cm by around 2 cm upper inner arm skin. In the roughly 25-week study, patients were dosed weekly with diphenylcyclopropenone on the scalp throughout.

The time point here: patch test 1, 2 weeks after DPC sensitization. The treatment: therapeutic diphenylcyclopropenone sensitization with weekly scalp DPC. MiXCR, applied by TCRdb to the RACE reads, yields one record per CDR3 protein. The table records 300,000 to 400,000 distinct CDR3 sequences, around 7% of them present only once. The CDR3 runs 14 residues. Trimming stripped 4 bases from V and 7 bases from J, with 17 bases between. Germline V gene lookup returns CDR1 MNHEY and CDR2 SVGEGT. The table lists this clonotype with a few counts. This clonotype was sampled from a woman aged 18 to 35 with alopecia areata. Some clones in this sample may be carry-over from other donors' samples. The V and J genes are TRBV6-2 or TRBV6-3 and TRBJ2-7, with a possible D match to TRBD2 (5 bases). The sample was whole blood, taken in connection with sensitization to the hapten diphenylcyclopropenone (DPC). CDR3 coding DNA: TGTGCCAGCAGTTCCGGACTCGGTCCTAGGGAGCAGTACTTC. Its protein is CASSSGLGPREQYF.